Below are 9 T cell receptor beta chains sequenced from a single sample in a study of cytomegalovirus exposure and HLA in healthy donors. Repertoires were generated with immunoSEQ multiplex PCR, while TCRdb's copy carries only in-frame clones and drops some. The repertoire holds 90,000 to 110,000 clones, with roughly 90% as singletons. The sample taken for sequencing was PBMCs. The receptors were sampled from a woman aged 18-30 years in good health and CMV-seronegative.

This clone was picked up one time. The chain uses TRBV28 and TRBJ2-7; the match to TRBD1 covers 9 bases. The germline CDR1 and CDR2 sequences are MDHEN and SYDVKM. The CDR3 consists of 14 residues. Trimming took 6 bases from V and 4 from J; bases not matched to a gene: 7. In DNA, the CDR3 is TGTGCCAGCAGGATGACAGGGGGGGGGTACGAGCAGTACTTC. This encodes CASRMTGGGYEQYF.

This rearrangement joins TRBV7-9 to TRBJ2-3; 7 bases are a match to TRBD1. The V gene end was trimmed by 2 bases and the J gene end by 2 bases; junction bases not matched to a gene: 7. The CDR3 has 16 residues. Germline-derived CDR1 and CDR2 are SEHNR and FQNEAQ (reference sequence). CDR3 sequence: CASSLQTGPYTDTQYF. The CDR3 DNA follows: TGTGCCAGCAGCTTACAGACAGGGCCGTACACAGATACGCAGTATTTT.

The V gene is TRBV5-1, the J gene TRBJ2-7, with 7 bases that match TRBD1. V dropped 6 bases and J dropped 1; count of bases not matched to a gene: 4. CDR1 SGHRS and CDR2 YFSETQ come from the germline V gene. The CDR3 extends over 13 amino acids. The CDR3 sequence: CASTDRTSYEQYF. The DNA for the CDR3 is TGCGCCAGCACGGACAGGACATCCTACGAGCAGTACTTC.

This rearrangement joins TRBV30 to TRBJ1-2, with D perhaps TRBD1 (5 bases). CDR3 length: 14 amino acids. Trimming cost V 5 bases and J 4 bases, with 17 bases left between them. Germline assignment: CDR1 GTSNPN and CDR2 SVGIG (reference sequence). The CDR3 sequence is CAWGGPGMTYGYTF. CDR3 bases: TGTGCCTGGGGTGGCCCAGGGATGACCTATGGCTACACCTTC.

The table lists this clone with a count of one. The chain employs TRBV18 and TRBJ2-2; D possibly corresponds to TRBD2 (6 bases). V lost 1 base and J 8 bases, leaving 17 bases between the germline ends. Germline lookup yields CDR1 KGHSH and CDR2 LQKENI. The CDR3 runs 16 residues. The CDR3 coding sequence is TGTGCCAGCTCACCACGCGGCGGGGCGAATGTGGGGGAGCTGTTTTTT. Amino acids: CASSPRGGANVGELFF.

There are a few counts of this clone. The genes are TRBV4-3 and TRBJ2-1; tentative D call: TRBD2 (5 bases). Germline CDR1 LGHNA, CDR2 YSLEER. The CDR3 is made up of 17 amino acids. Trimming took 0 bases from V and 4 from J, leaving 16 bases between them. As DNA, the CDR3 is TGCGCCAGCAGCCAAGAGGTAGGACGGGAACCATACAATGAGCAGTTCTTC. This encodes CASSQEVGREPYNEQFF.

This clone has only one observation. The chain is built from TRBV5-6 and TRBJ2-5, with 7 positions matching TRBD2. The trim removed 2 bases at V and 5 bases at J, leaving 9 bases unmatched. The CDR3 extends over 15 amino acids. Germline V lookup: CDR1 SGHDT, CDR2 YYEEEE. CDR3 DNA sequence: TGTGCCAGCAGCTTAAGGGGCGGGAGTACGGAGACCCAGTACTTC. This encodes CASSLRGGSTETQYF.

This chain connects TRBV2 to TRBJ2-2; 9 bases are shared with TRBD1. Per germline, CDR1 SNHLY and CDR2 FYNNEI. Trimming at V came to 8 bases and at J to 5 bases, leaving 9 bases not matched to a gene. This CDR3 is built from 15 residues. The CDR3, as DNA: TGTGCCAGCCGCCGGGACAGGGTCGAGACCGGGGAGCTGTTTTTT. Protein sequence: CASRRDRVETGELFF.

This clone was recorded a few times. The chain is built from TRBV5-1 and TRBJ2-7, with TRBD1 as a possible D gene (5 bases). The CDR3 has 14 residues. Germline lookup yields CDR1 SGHRS and CDR2 YFSETQ. The V and J ends lost 2 bases and 2 bases respectively, with 11 bases between them. CDR3 in DNA: TGCGCCAGCAGCTTAGGGGTGGCCCCCTACGAGCAGTACTTC. Encoded protein: CASSLGVAPYEQYF. The variable domain in full, completed from reference TRBV5-1 and TRBJ2-7, reads KAGVTQTPRYLIKTRGQQVTLSCSPISGHRSVSWYQQTPGQGLQFLFEYFSETQRNKGNFPGRFSGRQFSNSRSEMNVSTLELGDSALYLCASSLGVAPYEQYFGPGTRLTVT.